This TCR beta chain emerged from a study of T cell changes during pregnancy in multiple sclerosis. Profiled with immunoSEQ multiplex PCR; TCRdb holds only in-frame clones, not every one. The table includes roughly 100,000 clones, approximately 90% detected once. The CDR3 loop spans 12 amino acids. V was trimmed by 8 bases and J by 7 bases, leaving 14 bases between them. Looked up from germline, CDR1 is MNHEY and CDR2 is SMNVEV (reference sequence). Sequencing used peripheral blood, obtained after pregnancy. This chain connects TRBV27 to TRBJ1-1, with D perhaps TRBD1 (5 bases). The receptor was isolated from a female donor with multiple sclerosis, enrolled in a pregnancy study. The CDR3 DNA is TGTGCCAGCCCCGGGGGGGACCTTGAAGCTTTCTTT. Its translation: CASPGGDLEAFF.